The subject of this entry is one TCR beta chain. PCR was performed using 60 Vbeta and 13 Jbeta primers. Sequencing was performed with immunoSEQ multiplex PCR; in TCRdb, only in-frame clones are kept and a portion is missing. The profile shows 100,000 to 150,000 clones, more than 60% of them singletons. The data stem from a study of cytomegalovirus exposure and HLA in healthy donors. The CDR3 has 14 residues. CDR1 is KGHSH, CDR2 LQKENI, per germline. Trimming removed 0 bases from V and 0 bases from J, with 5 bases in between. Material: PBMCs. This TCR came from a woman in her thirties or forties in good health and CMV-seropositive. This chain uses TRBV18 with TRBJ2-5; D gene ambiguous. The chain's CDR3 is CASSPPSYQETQYF. The CDR3, as DNA: TGTGCCAGCTCACCACCATCGTACCAAGAGACCCAGTACTTC.